The rows below give T cell receptor beta chains drawn from one sample of a study of cytomegalovirus exposure and HLA in healthy donors. The protocol was immunoSEQ multiplex PCR, while the TCRdb copy is restricted to in-frame clones and leaves out a portion. Of some 140,000 clones detected, about 88% appear once; the ten largest clones hold 8% to 9.5%. Input material: PBMCs. Receptors originate from a woman in her late teens or twenties in good health and CMV-seropositive. CDR3s leave out the opening cysteine and the closing phenylalanine or tryptophan.

v_gene,CDR3aa
TRBV10-1,ASSSQVTRYGYT
TRBV18,ASSPGTGSTEAF
TRBV7-9,ASSLALYGGYGYT
TRBV4-1,ASSPDTGANNEQF
TRBV6-1,ASSEDRSRRETQY
TRBV2,ASKQEVEQY
TRBV9,ASSGALTGTATNEKLF
TRBV5-1,ASSLEGVNTEAF
TRBV19,ASSPKDRPYEQY
TRBV28,ASSGGQGRETQY
TRBV6-1,ASSDDTGPSEKLF
TRBV2,ASSEGWGSPVETQY
TRBV18,ASSLNRDNEQF
TRBV7-6,ASSLEGDTGELF
TRBV14,ASSQGSFGGSGQPQH
TRBV18,ASSLTIAGGNNEQF
TRBV5-1,ASSLLAVKSSTDTQY
TRBV7-8,ASSLASGGRDEKLF
TRBV5-1,ASSLDQGYEQY
TRBV2,ASSGAGHNSPLH
TRBV5-1,ASSALTGGAAREYEQY
TRBV30,AWSVDSKETQY
TRBV19,ASSGTGQETQY
TRBV27,ASSWGQGAWREQY
TRBV28,ASSPLTGNTGELF
TRBV27,ASSSDRGSSYEQY
TRBV7-2,ASSRTEELGYT
TRBV11-3,ASSPEGTSSYNEQF
TRBV2,ASSVGQGNTEAF
TRBV2,ASNGDTPHHGYT
TRBV2,ASSYRDRATIGNQPQH
TRBV30,AWKDRGGSGEQF
TRBV13,ASSHRGSSYEQY
TRBV7-3,ASSLMGSGTGELF
TRBV29-1,SAYRVTGELF
TRBV28,ASSSGFGGRAGELF
TRBV28,ASRSLVVSTEAF
TRBV5-1,ASRGGGAHNEQF
TRBV5-4,ASSLLGGSLSLGYT
TRBV4-3,ASSQDPGTGLYEQY
TRBV5-4,ASSLAGQPYEQY
TRBV6-1,ASTTGRGGEKLF
TRBV18,ASSPTQGSNEKLF
TRBV6-1,ASSDYRGNEKLF
TRBV19,ATRGGTRGGTEAF
TRBV19,ASSIAGQGNYGYT
TRBV7-2,ASSLKGTYEQY
TRBV5-1,ASSLETGRVDEQF
TRBV9,ASSVGGHLWDTGELF
TRBV18,ASSPSQGLFDYGYT
TRBV5-1,ASSLVAGLYGYT
TRBV28,ASSFLDRERAEAF
TRBV4-3,ASSPRIGSGDYGYT
TRBV5-1,ASSPWGAGGRNEQF
TRBV6-1,ASSDFFSWANTEAF
TRBV7-9,ASSFRGLSGNTIY
TRBV5-1,ASSLAFNRDSYH
TRBV15,ATSRVEDTQY
TRBV6-1,ASKRNDQPQH